The 15 T cell receptor beta chains given below trace back to one sample, sequenced in a study of beta chain features in type 1 diabetes. Expressed TCRB transcripts were sequenced because the entire RNA isolate underwent reverse transcription. Measured with immunoSEQ multiplex PCR; TCRdb has only the in-frame clones, and not every one. The sample records more than 350,000 clones, about 10% being singletons. Input material: naive CD4+ T cells from blood. The source is a young woman in good health.

This clone was counted only a few times. V is TRBV7-2 and J is TRBJ2-4; TRBD1 matches at 7 bases. This CDR3 contains 15 residues. The J segment lost 7 bases and the V segment lost 4 bases, leaving 10 bases of the junction unmatched. Per the germline V gene, CDR1 is SGHTA and CDR2 is FQGNSA. This CDR3 reads CASSSRTGPMNIQYF. The CDR3 coding sequence is TGTGCCAGCAGCTCCAGGACAGGCCCAATGAACATTCAGTACTTC.

This clone was picked up a small number of times. Here the CDR3 reads CASRAAGDTQYF. CDR3 nucleotide sequence: TGTGCCAGCAGAGCAGCCGGGGATACGCAGTATTTT. The chain employs TRBV11-3 and TRBJ2-3; no clear D. The CDR3 runs to 12 residues. Germline V gene lookup returns CDR1 SGHNT and CDR2 YENEEA. Trimming left V 6 bases short and J 6 bases short, with 10 bases between.

This chain joins TRBV4-2 and TRBJ1-3, with a possible D match to TRBD1 (5 bases). V gave up 0 bases and J gave up 8 bases, with 14 bases separating them. The CDR3 sequence is 15 residues long. Germline V gene data show CDR1 as LGHNA and CDR2 as YNFKEQ. The CDR3 sequence: CASSQDRQGRDTIYF. The CDR3, as DNA: TGTGCCAGCAGCCAAGATCGCCAGGGCCGGGACACCATATATTTT.

Only a few counts were recorded for this clone. This chain links TRBV29-1 with TRBJ1-2; D is uncertain. Trimming shortened V by 2 bases and J by 6 bases, and 7 bases separated the two germline ends. CDR3 length: 11 residues. Looked up from germline, CDR1 is SQVTM and CDR2 is ANQGSEA. The CDR3 sequence is CSVESGDGYTF. The CDR3 DNA reads as TGCAGCGTTGAATCTGGGGATGGCTACACCTTC.

The sample holds a few counts of this clone. The V and J genes are TRBV2 and TRBJ2-1; D gene uncertain. Trimming cost V 6 bases and J 0 bases, with 9 bases left between them. This CDR3 spans 14 amino acids. Per the germline V gene, CDR1 is SNHLY and CDR2 is FYNNEI. CDR3 amino acids: CASRGLSSYNEQFF. The DNA of the CDR3 is TGTGCCAGCAGGGGTCTGAGCTCCTACAATGAGCAGTTCTTC.

This clone was observed a few times. The chain carries TRBV7-9 and TRBJ1-1; tentatively, D is TRBD1 (5 bases). V lost 4 bases, J lost 5 bases, and 17 bases lay in between. Looked up from germline, CDR1 is SEHNR and CDR2 is FQNEAQ (reference sequence). This CDR3 contains 15 residues. CDR3 bases: TGTGCCAGCAGCTCAGGAGGAGGGGCGGATACTGAAGCTTTCTTT. Its translation: CASSSGGGADTEAFF.

This chain joins TRBV30 and TRBJ1-1; D gene ambiguous. V gave up 2 bases and J gave up 5 bases, with 12 bases separating them. This CDR3 has 13 residues. Germline loops: CDR1 GTSNPN, CDR2 SVGIG (reference sequence). CDR3 DNA: TGTGCCTGGAGTTTGAACGGGTGGACTGAAGCTTTCTTT. Amino acid sequence: CAWSLNGWTEAFF.

There are a few counts of this clone. The chain is built from TRBV2 and TRBJ1-2; TRBD1 might be the D (6 bases). The CDR3 extends over 16 amino acids. Trimming removed 6 bases from V and 8 bases from J, with 25 bases in between. Germline V gene sequence: CDR1 SNHLY, CDR2 FYNNEI. CDR3 residues: CASRGQSVTFRRGYTF. DNA of the CDR3: TGTGCCAGCAGAGGACAGAGTGTGACCTTCAGGCGGGGCTACACCTTC.

The chain has TRBV5-1 and TRBJ2-7; D gene ambiguous. CDR3 size: 15 residues. Germline V gives CDR1 SGHRS, CDR2 YFSETQ. Trimming cost V 1 base and J 2 bases, with 13 bases left between them. As DNA, the CDR3 is TGCGCCAGCAGCTTGCATCACGGGTTACCCTACGAGCAGTACTTC. Translation: CASSLHHGLPYEQYF. The full variable domain, its missing parts supplied by reference TRBV5-1 and TRBJ2-7, is KAGVTQTPRYLIKTRGQQVTLSCSPISGHRSVSWYQQTPGQGLQFLFEYFSETQRNKGNFPGRFSGRQFSNSRSEMNVSTLELGDSALYLCASSLHHGLPYEQYFGPGTRLTVT.

The chain employs TRBV7-9 and TRBJ1-1; 7 positions match TRBD1. Germline CDR1 is SEHNR and CDR2 is FQNEAQ (reference sequence). V gave up 5 bases and J gave up 4 bases; unmatched junction bases: 7. This CDR3 comprises 14 residues. The CDR3 reads CASSTLQGSTEAFF. The CDR3 nucleotides are TGTGCCAGCAGCACCCTACAGGGGTCCACTGAAGCTTTCTTT.

This clone has just a few counts. The gene calls are TRBV5-4 and TRBJ2-2; 9 nucleotides match TRBD2. CDR1 is SGHNT and CDR2 is YYREEE in the germline V gene (reference sequence). CDR3 length: 17 residues. Trimming cost V 0 bases and J 4 bases; bases outside gene matches: 7. CDR3 sequence: CASSLVAGDVSTGELFF. Written as DNA, the CDR3 is TGTGCCAGCAGCTTGGTAGCGGGAGACGTGAGCACCGGGGAGCTGTTTTTT.

This clone was seen only a few times. Other DNA sequences of this sample code for an identical CDR3. This chain links TRBV29-1 with TRBJ2-3; D remains unclear. The CDR3 contains 14 residues. V was clipped by 3 bases and J by 0 bases, with 10 bases between them. From germline, CDR1 is SQVTM and CDR2 ANQGSEA. Here the CDR3 reads CSVEVAASTDTQYF. CDR3 bases: TGCAGCGTTGAGGTGGCAGCTAGCACAGATACGCAGTATTTT.

Only a few counts were recorded for this clone. J is TRBJ2-1 and V is TRBV4-1; 10 bases are a match to TRBD2. Germline CDR1 MGHRA, CDR2 YSYEKL. V was pared by 2 bases and J by 5 bases, with 6 bases of the junction left unmatched. The CDR3 spans 16 residues. CDR3 coding DNA: TGCGCCAGCAGCCAACTAGCGGGGGCCCTCCACAATGAGCAGTTCTTC. Translation gives CASSQLAGALHNEQFF.

The DNA of the CDR3 is TGTGCCAGCAGGTTTCGACAGGGGGCGCCGGCTTATGGCTACACCTTC. Its translation: CASRFRQGAPAYGYTF. J is TRBJ1-2 and V is TRBV7-2, with 10 bases aligning to TRBD1. Trimming at V came to 6 bases and at J to 5 bases, leaving 12 bases not matched to a gene. The CDR3 length is 16 residues. Germline V CDR1 and CDR2: SGHTA, FQGNSA.

This clone was counted only a few times. CDR3 in DNA: TGTGCCAGCAGCCCCACTACATTTGATAACTATGGCTACACCTTC. Translating it yields CASSPTTFDNYGYTF. V and J are TRBV7-2 and TRBJ1-2; D is uncertain. This CDR3 has 15 amino acids. CDR1 and CDR2 (germline): SGHTA, FQGNSA. Deletions cut 5 bases from V and 1 base from J, with 14 bases between.